This paragraph covers one TCR beta chain sequence. A second PCR, run for roughly 7 to 11 cycles, used a sample-barcoded 5' primer plus a J-beta primer mix. MiXCR was run by TCRdb on the 5' RACE reads, yielding one entry per CDR3 protein. The table has roughly 1.5 million distinct CDR3 sequences, roughly 43% seen once. The data stem from a study of blood T cells in healthy people across ages. The CDR3 totals 16 residues. Germline loops: CDR1 SGHVS, CDR2 FNYEAQ. The junction had 7 bases not matched to a gene; V was cut back by 2 bases and J by 8 bases. RNA extraction gave at least 5.5 micrograms of total RNA per sample.

This TCR came from a woman younger than 35 in good health. This sequence joins TRBV7-6 and TRBJ2-1, with 12 bases that match TRBD2. The sample was blood. Written as DNA, the CDR3 is TGTGCCAGCAGCTTACTAGCGGGAGGGCCTAAGGATGAGCAGTTCTTC. This sequence encodes CASSLLAGGPKDEQFF.